The T cell receptor beta chain under discussion was sequenced for a study of radiotherapy plus CTLA-4 blockade in lung cancer. Overall study findings and caveats: TCR clones originating in tumors grew in number in blood after radiotherapy plus ipilimumab.

TCRdb's table, derived via immunoSEQ multiplex PCR, lists solely in-frame clones and lacks some. In the table there are 95,000 to 150,000 clones, over 80% of which are singletons. To note about this clone: Its antigen is not known.

The CDR3 loop spans 16 amino acids. In germline, CDR1 is MGHRA, CDR2 YSYEKL. Between the trimmed V and J ends, which lost 3 bases and 5 bases, there was a span of 20 bases. The rearrangement links TRBV4-1 to TRBJ2-7, with D possibly matching TRBD2 (6 bases). This sample comprised peripheral blood, obtained from a patient treated with radiotherapy plus ipilimumab. This receptor was taken from a human donor with non-small cell lung cancer that progressed on radiotherapy plus ipilimumab. The CDR3 nucleotides read TGCGCCAGCAGCCAGGAAGGGACTTGGGTTCGCGACGAGCAGTACTTC. Translation: CASSQEGTWVRDEQYF.